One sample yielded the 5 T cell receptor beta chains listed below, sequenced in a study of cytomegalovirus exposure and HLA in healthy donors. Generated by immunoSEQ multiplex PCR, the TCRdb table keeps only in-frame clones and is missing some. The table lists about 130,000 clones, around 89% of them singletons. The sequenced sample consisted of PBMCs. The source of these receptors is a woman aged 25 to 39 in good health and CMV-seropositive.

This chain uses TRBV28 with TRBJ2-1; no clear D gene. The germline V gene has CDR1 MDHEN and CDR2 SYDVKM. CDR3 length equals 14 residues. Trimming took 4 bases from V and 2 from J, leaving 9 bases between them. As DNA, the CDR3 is TGTGCCAGCAGTTACCATGCGGCCTACAATGAGCAGTTCTTC. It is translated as CASSYHAAYNEQFF.

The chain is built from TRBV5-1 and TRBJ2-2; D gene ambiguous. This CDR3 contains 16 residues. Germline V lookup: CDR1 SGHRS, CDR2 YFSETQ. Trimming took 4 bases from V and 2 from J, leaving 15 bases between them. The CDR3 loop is CASSPGFVTNTGELFF. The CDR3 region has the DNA TGCGCCAGCAGCCCTGGCTTTGTAACAAACACCGGGGAGCTGTTTTTT.

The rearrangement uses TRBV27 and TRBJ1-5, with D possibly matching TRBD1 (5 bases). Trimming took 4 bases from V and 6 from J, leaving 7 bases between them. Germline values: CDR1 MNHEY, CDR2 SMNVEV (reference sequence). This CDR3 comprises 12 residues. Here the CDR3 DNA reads TGTGCCAGCAGTTCCGGGGGTCAGCCCCAGCATTTT. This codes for CASSSGGQPQHF.

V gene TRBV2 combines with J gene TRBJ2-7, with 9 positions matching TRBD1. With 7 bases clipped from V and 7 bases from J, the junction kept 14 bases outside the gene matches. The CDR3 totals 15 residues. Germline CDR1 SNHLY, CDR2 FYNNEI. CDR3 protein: CASTTGRDRVQEQYF. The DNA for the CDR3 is TGTGCCAGCACCACAGGGCGGGACAGGGTCCAAGAGCAGTACTTC.

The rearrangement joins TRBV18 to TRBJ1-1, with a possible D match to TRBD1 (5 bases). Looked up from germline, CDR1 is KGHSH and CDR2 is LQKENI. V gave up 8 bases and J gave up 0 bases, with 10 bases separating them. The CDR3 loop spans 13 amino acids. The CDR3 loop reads CASQGFMNTEAFF. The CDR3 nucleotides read TGTGCCAGCCAGGGCTTTATGAACACTGAAGCTTTCTTT.